One and the same sample provided the 26 T cell receptor beta chains below, sequenced in a study of blood T cell repertoires in COVID-19. The repertoire was sequenced with immunoSEQ multiplex PCR; TCRdb's copy has only in-frame clones and lacks some. The table includes approximately 300,000 clones, 89% detected once. The sample was PBMCs or T cells enriched from blood (not recorded which). The receptors were sampled from a man in his fifties or sixties who had recovered from COVID-19.

The chain links TRBV5-1 to TRBJ2-3; 11 nucleotides line up with TRBD2. V gave up 4 bases and J gave up 0 bases; unmatched junction bases: 4. The length of the CDR3 is 16 residues. Germline V gene lookup returns CDR1 SGHRS and CDR2 YFSETQ. Here the CDR3 reads CASSPGLAASTDTQYF. The CDR3, as DNA: TGCGCCAGCAGCCCGGGACTAGCGGCAAGCACAGATACGCAGTATTTT.

The CDR3 protein is CASSPIRPGQGSGNTIYF. The CDR3 DNA reads TGTGCCAGCAGCCCTATACGGCCCGGACAGGGGTCTGGAAACACCATATATTTT. The chain carries TRBV3-1 (or the pseudogene TRBV3-2) and TRBJ1-3; 9 bases line up with TRBD1. The CDR3 covers 18 residues. J lost 1 base, V lost 4 bases, and 11 bases had no gene match. Per germline, CDR1 LGHDT and CDR2 YNNKEL (reference sequence).

The chain is built from TRBV19 and TRBJ2-7; D might be TRBD2 (6 bases). This CDR3 is built from 15 residues. Trimming removed 3 bases from V and 0 bases from J, with 12 bases in between. CDR1 and CDR2 from the germline V gene are LNHDA and SQIVND (reference sequence). In DNA, the CDR3 is TGTGCCAGTAGTATGGTAGCGGACCCCTCCTACGAGCAGTACTTC. Residues: CASSMVADPSYEQYF.

The chain recombines TRBV25-1 with TRBJ1-2; 9 nucleotides agree with TRBD1. The CDR3 length is 16 residues. Germline V lookup: CDR1 MGHDK, CDR2 SYGVNS. The ends lost 0 bases at V and 3 bases at J; junction bases unmatched: 5. CDR3 sequence: CASSEYNRDRDYGYTF. For the CDR3, the DNA is TGTGCCAGCAGTGAATATAACCGGGACAGGGACTATGGCTACACCTTC.

V is TRBV24-1 and J is TRBJ2-2, with 7 bases matching TRBD1. Germline values: CDR1 KGHDR, CDR2 SFDVKD. The V segment lost 4 bases and the J segment 4 bases; nucleotides outside the gene matches: 8. The length of the CDR3 is 16 residues. The CDR3 region has the DNA TGTGCCACCAGTGAAATAGACAGGGCTAGCACCGGGGAGCTGTTTTTT. Translated, it gives CATSEIDRASTGELFF.

The CDR3 spells CASSLFGTSRYNEQFF. The CDR3, as DNA: TGTGCCAGCAGCTTATTCGGGACTAGCCGATACAATGAGCAGTTCTTC. V usage is TRBV7-2 and J usage is TRBJ2-1; 9 bases line up with TRBD2. The CDR3 contains 16 residues. Trimming took 2 bases from V and 4 from J; bases not matched to a gene: 6. Germline V gives CDR1 SGHTA, CDR2 FQGNSA.

J is TRBJ1-1 and V is TRBV28; D unclear. The length of the CDR3 is 15 residues. Germline CDR1 and CDR2: MDHEN and SYDVKM. V was pared by 3 bases and J by 5 bases, with 16 bases between. CDR3: CASSFPSRGWTEAFF. CDR3 in DNA: TGTGCCAGCAGTTTCCCCAGCAGAGGGTGGACTGAAGCTTTCTTT.

This sequence joins TRBV7-9 and TRBJ1-2, with TRBD1 matching 11 bases. With V trimmed by 5 bases and J by 4 bases, 6 bases remained unmatched. Germline V gene data show CDR1 as SEHNR and CDR2 as FQNEAQ (reference sequence). This CDR3 contains 15 residues. CDR3 in amino acids: CASSRTGGSTYGYTF. CDR3 coding DNA: TGTGCCAGCAGCCGGACAGGGGGCTCTACCTATGGCTACACCTTC.

This clone has a single count. The chain joins TRBV7-9 to TRBJ1-1; 8 bases line up with TRBD1. There are 16 residues in the CDR3. J lost 1 base, V lost 1 base, and 5 bases had no gene match. Germline values: CDR1 SEHNR, CDR2 FQNEAQ (reference sequence). In DNA form, the CDR3 reads TGTGCCAGCAGCTTAGGGACAGGGAGACCGAACACTGAAGCTTTCTTT. Protein sequence: CASSLGTGRPNTEAFF.

V is TRBV5-1 and J is TRBJ2-3, with 11 nucleotides matching TRBD2. This CDR3 contains 15 residues. The V gene's germline CDR1 is SGHRS and CDR2 YFSETQ. J lost 4 bases, V lost 5 bases, and 6 bases had no gene match. In DNA, the CDR3 is TGCGCCAGCAGTAAACTAGCGGGAGTAGCAGATACGCAGTATTTT. This translates into CASSKLAGVADTQYF.

The chain is built from TRBV28 and TRBJ1-5; D remains unclear. Trimming removed 3 bases from V and 6 bases from J, with 6 bases in between. The CDR3 spans 12 residues. In germline, CDR1 is MDHEN, CDR2 SYDVKM. The CDR3 sequence: CASSFAGQPQHF. CDR3 coding DNA: TGTGCCAGCAGTTTTGCCGGTCAGCCCCAGCATTTT.

The chain couples TRBV2 to TRBJ2-3, with D possibly being TRBD1 (5 bases). Germline V gives CDR1 SNHLY, CDR2 FYNNEI. V gave up 3 bases and J gave up 8 bases, with 9 bases separating them. This CDR3 is 12 amino acids long. The chain's CDR3 is CASSEGQGTQYF. The DNA of the CDR3 is TGTGCCAGCAGTGAGGGGCAGGGTACGCAGTATTTT.

The rearrangement joins TRBV5-5 to TRBJ2-7; 9 bases match TRBD2. V gave up 0 bases and J gave up 6 bases; unmatched junction bases: 7. From germline, CDR1 is SGHKS and CDR2 YYEKEE (reference sequence). The CDR3 sequence is 15 residues long. This CDR3 is CASSLVGLAQFEQYF. DNA of the CDR3: TGTGCCAGCAGCTTGGTGGGACTAGCACAATTCGAGCAGTACTTC.

The chain joins TRBV28 to TRBJ2-7; perhaps TRBD1 as D (6 bases). Germline loops: CDR1 MDHEN, CDR2 SYDVKM. The CDR3 is made up of 15 amino acids. Deletions cut 6 bases from V and 1 base from J, with 16 bases between. The CDR3 region is CASRNRDAGSYEQYF. The CDR3, as DNA: TGTGCCAGCAGAAACAGGGACGCGGGTTCCTACGAGCAGTACTTC.

Only one count was recorded for this clone. The rearrangement joins TRBV7-8 to TRBJ1-1; maybe TRBD1 (6 bases). CDR3 length: 13 residues. Germline V CDR1 and CDR2: SGHVS, FQNEAQ. V was cut by 3 bases and J by 4 bases, with 9 bases left in between. The CDR3 DNA is TGTGCCAGCAGCTTGGGGGCGGGCACTGAAGCTTTCTTT. Translation gives CASSLGAGTEAFF.

This clone was seen once. The chain has TRBV6-5 and TRBJ1-5, with a weak D call TRBD1 (6 bases). There are 13 residues in the CDR3. V was shortened by 6 bases and J by 4 bases, with 10 bases between the two germline ends. Germline-derived CDR1 and CDR2 are MNHEY and SVGAGI. The CDR3 sequence: CASRFTGNQPQHF. The CDR3 DNA reads as TGTGCCAGCAGATTTACAGGGAATCAGCCCCAGCATTTT.

V and J are TRBV5-4 and TRBJ1-2, with D perhaps matching TRBD1 (6 bases). The CDR3 length is 14 residues. V was pared by 4 bases and J by 4 bases, with 14 bases between. Germline values: CDR1 SGHNT, CDR2 YYREEE (reference sequence). CDR3 nucleotides: TGTGCCAGCAGCCCGGACAGAAAAGGCTATGGCTACACCTTC. Residues: CASSPDRKGYGYTF.

This clone showed up just a few times. The chain links TRBV28 to TRBJ1-1; TRBD1 agrees at 11 bases. The CDR3 loop spans 13 amino acids. V gave up 4 bases and J gave up 5 bases; unmatched junction bases: 0. Germline loops: CDR1 MDHEN, CDR2 SYDVKM. The CDR3 spells CASSWDRGTEAFF. CDR3 nucleotide sequence: TGTGCCAGCAGTTGGGACAGGGGGACTGAAGCTTTCTTT.

The chain employs TRBV5-1 and TRBJ1-3; 9 bases align to TRBD1. Germline V gene lookup returns CDR1 SGHRS and CDR2 YFSETQ. Unmatched junction bases numbered 10, after V lost 7 bases and J lost 2 bases. This CDR3 comprises 16 residues. The CDR3: CASSRTDRGAGNTIYF. In DNA form, the CDR3 reads TGCGCCAGCTCTCGAACGGACAGGGGTGCTGGAAACACCATATATTTT.

This chain connects TRBV19 to TRBJ2-4, with D perhaps TRBD1 (6 bases). The CDR3 spans 19 residues. Trimming removed 0 bases at V and 1 base at J, with 19 bases between. Germline loops: CDR1 LNHDA, CDR2 SQIVND (reference sequence). This CDR3 reads CASSIDLLARGNAKNIQYF. The CDR3 nucleotides read TGTGCCAGTAGTATAGATCTATTAGCCAGGGGAAACGCCAAAAACATTCAGTACTTC.

This clone appeared once. V and J are TRBV15 and TRBJ2-7, with a possible D match to TRBD2 (5 bases). Germline CDR1 LNHNV, CDR2 YYDKDF (reference sequence). V lost 5 bases, J lost 3 bases, and 20 bases lay in between. This CDR3 comprises 16 residues. DNA of the CDR3: TGTGCCACCAGCCCCCGAGGAACGGCGGGTTTCTACGAGCAGTACTTC. It specifies CATSPRGTAGFYEQYF.

This clone was observed once. The V gene is TRBV3-1 (or the pseudogene TRBV3-2), the J gene TRBJ1-4; possibly TRBD1 for D (5 bases). This CDR3 spans 15 amino acids. Trimming pared 3 bases from V and 10 bases from J, leaving 18 bases between. Germline CDR1 is LGHDT and CDR2 is YNNKEL (reference sequence). CDR3 DNA sequence: TGTGCCAGCAGCCAGAAACAGGTCCCCAAGGGAAAACTGTTTTTT. The encoded protein is CASSQKQVPKGKLFF.

The V call is TRBV3-1 (or the pseudogene TRBV3-2), the J call TRBJ1-2; TRBD1 is a possible D gene (5 bases). Germline V lookup: CDR1 LGHDT, CDR2 YNNKEL (reference sequence). The CDR3 loop spans 16 amino acids. V lost 1 base to trimming and J lost 8 bases, with 20 bases between them. The CDR3 region has the DNA TGTGCCAGCAGCCAAGCCGGCAGCCCGGGACTTGGGGGCTACACCTTC. Translation: CASSQAGSPGLGGYTF.

The CDR3 region is CSAYRGDEQYF. As DNA, the CDR3 is TGCAGCGCGTACAGGGGGGACGAGCAGTACTTC. The chain combines TRBV29-1 with TRBJ2-7, with TRBD1 identical over 8 bases. The V gene end was trimmed by 7 bases and the J gene end by 5 bases; junction bases not matched to a gene: 4. The germline V gene has CDR1 SQVTM and CDR2 ANQGSEA. The CDR3 spans 11 residues.

This clone was recorded a few times. This same CDR3 is encoded by further DNA sequences in the sample. This rearrangement joins TRBV4-1 to TRBJ1-2; the D gene is possibly TRBD1 (6 bases). CDR3 size: 15 residues. Germline CDR1 and CDR2: MGHRA and YSYEKL. V dropped 0 bases and J dropped 2 bases, with 10 bases sitting between them. The chain's CDR3 is CASSQEWTANYGYTF. Here the CDR3 DNA reads TGCGCCAGCAGCCAAGAATGGACAGCAAACTATGGCTACACCTTC.

The chain carries TRBV6-5 and TRBJ2-2, with D perhaps TRBD1 (5 bases). V was trimmed by 5 bases and J by 2 bases, leaving 12 bases between them. The CDR3 runs to 15 residues. Germline CDR1 MNHEY, CDR2 SVGAGI. The CDR3 nucleotides are TGTGCCAGCAGTCTGGACAACTTTAACACCGGGGAGCTGTTTTTT. Its protein is CASSLDNFNTGELFF.